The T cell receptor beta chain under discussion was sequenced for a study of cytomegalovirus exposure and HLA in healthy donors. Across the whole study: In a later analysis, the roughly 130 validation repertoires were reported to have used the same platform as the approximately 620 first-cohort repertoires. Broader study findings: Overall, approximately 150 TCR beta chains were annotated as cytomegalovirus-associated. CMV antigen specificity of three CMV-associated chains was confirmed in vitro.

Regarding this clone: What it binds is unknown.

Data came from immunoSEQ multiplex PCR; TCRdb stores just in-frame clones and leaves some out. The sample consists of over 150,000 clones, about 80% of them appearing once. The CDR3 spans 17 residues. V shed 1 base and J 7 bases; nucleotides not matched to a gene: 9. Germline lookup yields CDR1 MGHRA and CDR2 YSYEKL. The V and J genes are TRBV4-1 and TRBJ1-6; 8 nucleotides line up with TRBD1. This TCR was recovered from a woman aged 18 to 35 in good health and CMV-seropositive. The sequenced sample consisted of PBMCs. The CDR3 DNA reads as TGCGCCAGCAGCCAAGGGTCCAGGGGGCCCAAAAATTCACCCCTCCACTTT. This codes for CASSQGSRGPKNSPLHF.